Following are 18 T cell receptor beta chains from one sample sequenced in a study of long-term antiretroviral therapy in people with HIV. An immunoSEQ assay, version v3.0, was performed at survey level. The table came from immunoSEQ multiplex PCR; TCRdb's copy has only in-frame clones and leaves some out. The profile shows about 40,000 clones, roughly nine tenths of them singletons. The starting material was unsorted PBMCs, obtained 1.2 years after starting antiretroviral therapy. The source of these receptors is a woman aged 45-65 years with HIV.

CDR3 sequence: CASSFTPNTEAFF. CDR3 coding DNA: TGTGCCAGCAGCTTCACCCCGAACACTGAAGCTTTCTTT. The genes are TRBV11-1 and TRBJ1-1; no clear D gene. V was shortened by 3 bases and J by 1 base, with 6 bases between the two germline ends. This CDR3 spans 13 amino acids. In germline, CDR1 is SGHAT, CDR2 FQDESV (reference sequence).

The genes are TRBV29-1 and TRBJ2-7; perhaps TRBD1 as D (5 bases). The CDR3 length is 11 residues. Germline-derived CDR1 and CDR2 are SQVTM and ANQGSEA. The V gene lost 3 bases and the J gene lost 5 bases, with 8 bases spanning the gap. Here the CDR3 DNA reads TGCAGCGTTGAGTCCAGGGACGAGCAGTACTTC. This sequence encodes CSVESRDEQYF.

The chain has TRBV27 and TRBJ2-2, with D uncertain. The CDR3 runs 15 residues. In germline, CDR1 is MNHEY, CDR2 SMNVEV (reference sequence). V gave up 5 bases and J gave up 5 bases, with 15 bases separating them. Written as DNA, the CDR3 is TGTGCCAGCAGTCTCGTACAGACTCCTACCGGGGAGCTGTTTTTT. Its translation: CASSLVQTPTGELFF.

This chain joins TRBV7-9 and TRBJ1-2, with a possible D match to TRBD1 (6 bases). V shed 2 bases and J shed 3 bases, with 10 bases lying between them. The length of the CDR3 is 14 residues. Looked up from germline, CDR1 is SEHNR and CDR2 is FQNEAQ (reference sequence). The CDR3 DNA reads as TGTGCCAGCAGCTTATCCAGGGGTGACTATGGCTACACCTTC. Protein product: CASSLSRGDYGYTF.

Here the CDR3 reads CASSPPGTSGAGELFF. The DNA of the CDR3 is TGTGCCAGCAGCCCCCCCGGGACCTCAGGGGCGGGGGAGCTGTTTTTT. The chain couples TRBV5-4 to TRBJ2-2, with a weak D call TRBD1 (6 bases). CDR1 is SGHNT and CDR2 is YYREEE in the germline V gene (reference sequence). The CDR3 consists of 16 residues. V was cut by 4 bases and J by 8 bases, with 21 bases left in between.

The gene calls are TRBV13 and TRBJ2-2; 14 bases match TRBD2. Germline V gene sequence: CDR1 PRHDT, CDR2 FYEKMQ (reference sequence). The CDR3 extends over 18 amino acids. The ends lost 5 bases at V and 3 bases at J; junction bases unmatched: 8. CDR3 sequence (DNA): TGTGCCAGCAGCCCCGGGACTAGCGGGGGAATGGACACCGGGGAGCTGTTTTTT. It yields the protein CASSPGTSGGMDTGELFF.

The chain combines TRBV6-6 with TRBJ1-5, with D perhaps TRBD1 (6 bases). The V gene lost 7 bases and the J gene lost 7 bases, with 17 bases spanning the gap. There are 14 residues in the CDR3. CDR1 is MNHNY and CDR2 is SVGAGI in the germline V gene (reference sequence). The CDR3 sequence: CASTITGMGQPQHF. The CDR3, as DNA: TGTGCCAGCACCATCACAGGGATGGGGCAGCCCCAGCATTTT.

The chain combines TRBV2 with TRBJ1-6; 10 bases match TRBD1. V shed 6 bases, J shed 6 bases, and the junction held 14 bases outside the gene matches. Germline CDR1 reads SNHLY; CDR2 reads FYNNEI. The CDR3 sequence is 18 residues long. The CDR3 DNA sequence: TGTGCCAGCAGCGCGAGGGACAGGGGAGTTGGGGCTAATTCACCCCTCCACTTT. It codes for CASSARDRGVGANSPLHF.

The chain carries TRBV4-3 and TRBJ1-2, with D possibly matching TRBD1 (5 bases). V lost 0 bases and J lost 4, with 12 bases in between. The germline CDR1 and CDR2 sequences are LGHNA and YSLEER. The CDR3 totals 15 residues. CDR3 sequence: CASSQDDSGLYGYTF. DNA of the CDR3: TGCGCCAGCAGCCAAGATGATTCGGGACTCTATGGCTACACCTTC.

This chain connects TRBV6-6 to TRBJ1-1; tentative D call: TRBD1 (5 bases). The germline CDR1 and CDR2 sequences are MNHNY and SVGAGI (reference sequence). The V and J ends lost 10 bases and 3 bases respectively, with 21 bases between them. This CDR3 is built from 15 residues. This chain's CDR3 is CATAFGGGIDTEAFF. As DNA, the CDR3 is TGTGCCACCGCGTTCGGGGGGGGGATAGACACTGAAGCTTTCTTT.

This chain uses TRBV7-9 with TRBJ2-1, with TRBD2 identical over 10 bases. CDR1 and CDR2 (germline): SEHNR, FQNEAQ (reference sequence). This CDR3 is 14 amino acids long. J was trimmed by 10 bases and V by 3 bases; bases with no gene match: 6. The CDR3 DNA is TGTGCCAGCAGCTTCAGCGGGGGGGCCATCGAGCAGTTCTTC. Its translation: CASSFSGGAIEQFF. Variable domain in full (rest from reference TRBV7-9 and TRBJ2-1): DTGVSQNPRHKITKRGQNVTFRCDPISEHNRLYWYRQTLGQGPEFLTYFQNEAQLEKSRLLSDRFSAERPKGSFSTLEIQRTEQGDSAMYLCASSFSGGAIEQFFGPGTRLTVL.

This chain connects TRBV6-1 to TRBJ1-2; 7 nucleotides align to TRBD1. CDR1 MNHNS and CDR2 SASEGT come from the germline V gene. Trimming cost V 0 bases and J 3 bases; bases outside gene matches: 4. The CDR3 contains 15 residues. The chain's CDR3 is CASSEAPGGDYGYTF. CDR3 in DNA: TGTGCCAGCAGTGAAGCCCCAGGGGGTGACTATGGCTACACCTTC.

The CDR3 nucleotides are TGTGCCTGGAGCAACATTCGACAGCTCTCTGGAAACACCATATATTTT. As protein: CAWSNIRQLSGNTIYF. The chain employs TRBV30 and TRBJ1-3; a possible D gene is TRBD1 (5 bases). The CDR3 spans 16 residues. The V gene's germline CDR1 is GTSNPN and CDR2 SVGIG (reference sequence). V gave up 3 bases and J gave up 0 bases, with 15 bases separating them.

The V call is TRBV5-1, the J call TRBJ1-4; 8 bases are a match to TRBD1. The CDR3 runs to 15 residues. Germline loops: CDR1 SGHRS, CDR2 YFSETQ. The V gene end was trimmed by 0 bases and the J gene end by 7 bases; junction bases not matched to a gene: 5. In DNA, the CDR3 is TGCGCCAGCAGCTTGGCCACAGGGGGGATTGAAAAACTGTTTTTT. Its protein is CASSLATGGIEKLFF.

The rearrangement links TRBV15 to TRBJ2-2, with D tentatively TRBD1 or TRBD2 (6 bases each). The germline CDR1 and CDR2 sequences are LNHNV and YYDKDF (reference sequence). The CDR3 consists of 15 residues. The germline V and J ends were trimmed by 7 bases and 7 bases, with 19 bases remaining between them. The DNA of the CDR3 is TGTGCCACCAAGGTGGGGGGCCACCGAAACGGGGAGCTGTTTTTT. Translating it yields CATKVGGHRNGELFF.

In its sample, this clone was seen a few times. This chain connects TRBV5-6 to TRBJ1-2, with TRBD1 matching 8 bases. The germline V gene encodes CDR1 SGHDT and CDR2 YYEEEE. With V trimmed by 4 bases and J by 3 bases, 8 bases remained unmatched. The CDR3 spans 15 residues. The CDR3 sequence: CASSPLGQGDYGYTF. The CDR3 nucleotides are TGTGCCAGCAGCCCATTAGGACAGGGAGACTATGGCTACACCTTC.

The chain carries TRBV6-5 and TRBJ2-5; D is uncertain. The DNA matches TRBJ2-7 better at its end, which makes the J call doubtful. Germline V gives CDR1 MNHEY, CDR2 SVGAGI. The CDR3 loop spans 15 amino acids. The CDR3 spells CASQITPSSSYEQYF. In nucleotides, the CDR3 is TGTGCCAGCCAGATTACGCCCTCCAGCTCCTACGAGCAGTACTTC.

The rearrangement uses TRBV20-1 and TRBJ1-2; D not resolved. The CDR3 extends over 11 amino acids. Germline-derived CDR1 and CDR2 are DFQATT and SNEGSKA (reference sequence). V was shortened by 0 bases and J by 4 bases, with 3 bases between the two germline ends. The CDR3 region has the DNA TGCAGTGCTAGAGAAGTCTATGGCTACACCTTC. It specifies CSAREVYGYTF.